This entry describes one TCR beta chain. What this receptor recognizes is not known. One base away there is no much larger clone; base qualities are not given. The data stem from a study of OX40 agonist ivuxolimab in advanced cancers. Notes on the research overall: The costimulatory receptor OX40 (CD134) was targeted by ivuxolimab, a fully human IgG2 agonistic monoclonal antibody. Intravenous ivuxolimab was administered to patients every 2 weeks at six dose levels: 0.01, 0.1, 0.3, 1.5, 3 and 10 mg/kg. Of the roughly 51 patients in dose escalation, approximately 20 had hepatocellular carcinoma, around 15 had melanoma, 9 had renal cell carcinoma and 9 had head and neck cancer. The dose-escalation cohort was 82.7% male with a mean age of about 65 years, ranging from 23 to 79. Patients were allowed to have had prior anti-PD-1, anti-PD-L1 or anti-CTLA-4 therapy, and around 37% of the dose-escalation patients had previously received checkpoint inhibitors. Three dose-escalation patients achieved partial responses, one with hepatocellular carcinoma and two with cutaneous melanoma. Peripheral TCRbeta sequencing was intended to test whether TCR sequence diversity was altered and clonal T-cell expansion was caused by ivuxolimab. The paper reports the monotherapy dose-escalation portion (N of about 50 patients) of the phase I ivuxolimab trial. What the research found in general, with its limitations: After ivuxolimab, more expanded clones were found on average in CD8+ T cells than in CD4+ T cells. In the 0.1-3.0 mg/kg groups, partial responders had among the lowest normalized peripheral clonal expansion, particularly in CD8+ T cells. Low levels of normalized T-cell clonal expansion were also seen in some nonresponding patients. At doses from 0.1 to 3.0 mg/kg, clonal expansion was seen in both CD4+ and CD8+ blood T cells between baseline and week 6. Antigen specificity was not determined for the clonally expanded peripheral T cells.

The trial excluded patients who had a history of autoimmune disease or who were on systemic immunosuppression. In every dose cohort, peripheral blood was drawn for TCR sequencing at baseline, cycle 4 day 1, and cycle 7 day 1. Samples were obtained from an open-label, multicenter, first-in-human phase I dose-escalation trial of ivuxolimab. The trial enrolled adults with locally advanced or metastatic head and neck squamous cell, hepatocellular, melanoma or renal cell carcinoma. Before TCR sequencing, CD4+ T cells and CD8+ T cells were sorted from peripheral blood as separate populations. V lost 1 base and J lost 3 bases, and the count of bases not matched to a germline gene is 4. Per the germline V gene, SGHTA is the CDR1 and FQGNSA is the CDR2. Its CDR3 holds 15 amino acids, cysteine through phenylalanine. CDR3 DNA is the only sequence kept; it has 45 bases, read in frame from the first base. Genomic DNA was extracted from sorted cells for sequencing of the TCRbeta CDR3 region. The immunoSEQ Assay was used to sequence the TCRbeta CDR3 regions. In TCRdb, the immuneACCESS table is reduced to in-frame sequences with V and J assigned. These tables do not hold every clone; where another copy was compared, an unresolved V gene accounts for under half, and the others remain unexplained. Here the sample has about 79,000 clones; 70% to 85% occur a single time. The ten largest make up 0.45% to 0.65% of the sample.

The rearranged chain carries TRBV7-2 and TRBJ2-3; 7 central bases correspond to TRBD1. This sample comprised CD4+ or CD8+ T cells sorted from blood, obtained in a trial of the OX40 agonist ivuxolimab. The TCR originated in an adult with an advanced solid tumor such as melanoma, head and neck, liver or kidney cancer. The base sequence is TGTGCCAGCAGCTTAGTGGGACAGACAACAGATACGCAGTATTTT. It encodes CASSLVGQTTDTQYF.